This record concerns one T cell receptor (beta chain) sequence. The antigen it recognizes is unknown. Base qualities are not provided; no much larger clone lies one nucleotide away. The entire isolated RNA was reverse transcribed using the High Capacity cDNA Reverse Transcription Kit, and thus expressed TCRB transcripts were sequenced. Naive, central memory and regulatory T cell samples underwent deep immunoSEQ sequencing, averaging about 3.5 million total reads per sample. Sorted cells were lysed in RLT buffer and RNA was extracted with DNase-treated RNeasy Micro or Mini kits, depending on cell number. Each cell subset was processed on its own to prevent cross-contamination, while patient and healthy donor samples were processed together. Using the immunoSEQ multiplex PCR, TCRB sequences were amplified from cDNA into 87-bp fragments spanning the CDR3 region. Sequencing of the amplicons was performed on the Illumina HiSeq platform. The authors' analysis ran thus. Synthetic template baselines were used to correct PCR bias computationally, reads within Hamming distance 2 were collapsed together, and singletons that could not be merged were discarded. Reads were aligned against IMGT to assign V, D and J genes, CDR3 length and insertions or deletions at six rearrangement sites. Within each subset, clonotype counts were normalized to the number of sorted cells before true diversity and Gini coefficients were calculated with the tcR R package. Repertoire sharing was quantified using the overlap coefficient calculated on TCRB nucleotide sequences. Out-of-frame TCRB sequences from naive cells were analyzed to stand in for the pre-selection repertoire. Drawn from immuneACCESS, this table holds only the in-frame rearrangements with V and J called that TCRdb kept. Clones are partly lost; checked studies trace under half to an unresolved V gene and leave the rest unexplained. D and trimming come from the DNA, and the V and J calls and clone size come from that table. Recorded for this sample are hundreds of thousands of clones; roughly an eighth of them occurred a single time. 0.035% to 0.045% of the sample is in the top ten clones.

This sample is part of a study of beta chain features in type 1 diabetes listed by TCRdb under 2018. A note on the overall study: Patients and healthy donors did not differ in mean age, gender distribution, total cell number or subset yield. A total of approximately 100,000,000 sorted cells were examined across all samples, and the number of cells per subset was strongly correlated with RNA yield. In the study, recently diagnosed type 1 diabetes patients and matched healthy donors were compared on the TCRB repertoires of their sorted circulating CD4+ T cell subsets. Regulatory and stem cell-like memory subsets were obtained from only 8 patients and about 8 healthy donors, while naive and central memory subsets were obtained from all 30 or so donors.

Cut back by 4 bases and 3 bases, the V and J ends lie 12 bases apart. There are 14 amino acids in the CDR3, from cysteine to phenylalanine inclusive. The CDR3 DNA has 42 bases and is translated from base 1. CDR1 and CDR2, looked up from the germline V gene, are SNHLY and FYNNEI. From each donor, a single peripheral blood sample of approximately 110 mL on average was drawn into heparinised tubes. A BD FACSAria II was used to sort naive, central memory, regulatory and stem cell-like memory CD4+ T cells with a panel that included CD45RO, CCR7, CD25, CD127, CD95 and CD27. Every sorted population had a purity above 98%. PBMCs were isolated right away by Lymphoprep density gradient centrifugation and were stained directly, without culture. To minimize batch effects, samples were stained and sorted in pairs, one healthy donor with one patient per experiment. The investigation overall reported the following: The naive, central memory and regulatory TCRB repertoires appeared to resemble one another more closely among patients than among healthy donors. Type 1 diabetes patients showed a moderate but significant shortening of TCRB CDR3 length in all four CD4+ subsets. Because cDNA was sequenced instead of genomic DNA, activated cells with high expression could be over-represented, although the groups did not differ in activation or CD3 levels. Shorter templates might have been favored by PCR, but patient and control samples were amplified and corrected together, so both groups would have been affected equally by any skew. Because the HLA sub-analyses included only small numbers of individuals, any influence of HLA type on TCRB rearrangement was left unresolved. At VDJ recombination sites, patients with type 1 diabetes made fewer insertions and deleted more nucleotides, a pattern implying thymic rearrangement abnormalities.

Sequencing used naive CD4+ T cells from blood. The intended sense of this specimen's cell subset or site label: true naive CD4+ T cells. The sequence joins TRBV2 to TRBJ1-1, and the D gene may be TRBD1, 5 bases matching. The source is a man between 18 and 35 years old with type 1 diabetes. The nucleotide sequence reads TGTGCCAGCAGTGGGTTTTCGACAGACACTGAAGCTTTCTTT. This yields the protein CASSGFSTDTEAFF.